Detailed here is one TCR beta chain. The specificity of this receptor is unknown. Base qualities are not recorded, but no much larger clone differs from it by a single base. This sample is part of a study of HIV-infected patients and healthy controls (dated by TCRdb to the mid-2010s). Receptor amplification or capture employed 5' RACE. The data were produced on an Illumina MiSeq. Clones were called with MiXCR by TCRdb after fastp trimmed the public reads at Q25, and only in-frame beta chains were retained. Entries are consolidated by CDR3 protein sequence, retaining the most common genes and DNA. The sample table lists 60,000 to 75,000 distinct CDR3 sequences, roughly 16% of them with a count of one. The ten biggest clones cover approximately 6% of the sample. V and J are truncated by 8 bases and 5 bases respectively, leaving an intervening sequence of 15 bases. Looking up the germline V gene yields CDR1 MDHEN and CDR2 SYDVKM. Counted from cysteine to phenylalanine, this CDR3 has 13 amino acids. Only the CDR3 part of the read is kept: 39 bases, read in frame from the first base.

The TCR comes from a human donor in good health. The chain was built from TRBV28 and TRBJ2-5; possibly the D gene is TRBD1, per 5 matching bases. The sample taken for sequencing was CD4+ T cells from blood. The DNA sequence reads TGTGCCAGCGGGGCAGGGAATGTCGAGACCCAGTACTTC. The encoded protein is CASGAGNVETQYF.